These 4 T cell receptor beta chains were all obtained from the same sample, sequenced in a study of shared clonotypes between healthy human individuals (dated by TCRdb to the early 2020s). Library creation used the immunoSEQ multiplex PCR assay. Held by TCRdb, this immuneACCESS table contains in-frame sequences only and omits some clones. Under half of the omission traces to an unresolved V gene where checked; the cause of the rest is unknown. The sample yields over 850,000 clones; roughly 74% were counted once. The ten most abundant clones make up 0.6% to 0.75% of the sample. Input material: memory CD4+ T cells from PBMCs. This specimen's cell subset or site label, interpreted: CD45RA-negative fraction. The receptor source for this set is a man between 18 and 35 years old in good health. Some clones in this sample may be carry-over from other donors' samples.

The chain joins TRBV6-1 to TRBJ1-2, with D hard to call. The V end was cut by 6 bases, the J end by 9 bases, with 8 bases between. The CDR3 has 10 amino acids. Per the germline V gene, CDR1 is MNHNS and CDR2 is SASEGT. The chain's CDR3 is CASSDVRYTF. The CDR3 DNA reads TGTGCCAGCAGCGACGTGCGCTACACCTTC.

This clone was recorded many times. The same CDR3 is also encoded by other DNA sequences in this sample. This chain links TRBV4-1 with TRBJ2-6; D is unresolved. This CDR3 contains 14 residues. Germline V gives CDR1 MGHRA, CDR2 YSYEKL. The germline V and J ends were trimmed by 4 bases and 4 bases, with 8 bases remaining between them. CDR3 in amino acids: CASSPGRGANVLTF. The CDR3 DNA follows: TGCGCCAGCAGCCCAGGCAGGGGGGCCAACGTCCTGACTTTC.

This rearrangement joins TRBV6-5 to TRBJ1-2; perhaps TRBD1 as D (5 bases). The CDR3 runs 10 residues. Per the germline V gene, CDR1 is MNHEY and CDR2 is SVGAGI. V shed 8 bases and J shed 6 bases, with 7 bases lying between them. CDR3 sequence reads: CASRGDGYTF. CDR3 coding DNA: TGTGCCAGCCGGGGGGATGGCTACACCTTC.

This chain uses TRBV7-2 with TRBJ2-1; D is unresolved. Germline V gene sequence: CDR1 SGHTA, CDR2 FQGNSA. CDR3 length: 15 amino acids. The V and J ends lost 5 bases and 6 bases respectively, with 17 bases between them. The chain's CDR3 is CASSPDQQPFNEQFF. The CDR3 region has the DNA TGTGCCAGCAGCCCAGACCAACAGCCATTCAATGAGCAGTTCTTC.